These T cell receptor beta chains were read from a single sample in a study of blood T cell repertoires in COVID-19. Sequenced by immunoSEQ multiplex PCR; TCRdb stores in-frame clones only, minus some. The data show 200,000 to 300,000 clones, 82% seen once. The sample consisted of peripheral blood. These receptors were obtained from a woman aged 60-70 years with active or convalescent COVID-19. Both conserved end residues are part of each CDR3. D genes are given only for firm matches. Not all rows give a size; the values are once, few, many and, for expanded clones, a class.

j_gene	d_gene	abundance	v_gene	CDR3aa	CDR3nt
TRBJ1-1	.	.	TRBV6-1	CASSELRGTEAFF	TGTGCCAGCAGTGAATTAAGGGGCACTGAAGCTTTCTTT
TRBJ2-1	.	.	TRBV7-3	CASRPPDEQFF	TGTGCCAGCAGGCCTCCGGATGAGCAGTTCTTC
TRBJ1-5	TRBD1	.	TRBV6-5	CASSQTGAINQPQHF	TGTGCCAGCAGCCAGACAGGGGCGATCAATCAGCCCCAGCATTTT
TRBJ2-4	TRBD2	.	TRBV7-2	CASSPPPLLAALAKNIQYF	TGTGCCAGCAGCCCCCCCCCTCTACTAGCGGCCCTAGCCAAAAACATTCAGTACTTC
TRBJ2-5	TRBD2	.	TRBV18	CASLPTSGGSETQYF	TGTGCCAGCTTACCCACTAGCGGGGGGTCAGAGACCCAGTACTTC
TRBJ1-3	TRBD1	.	TRBV3-1/TRBV3-2	CASSPLTGTGGGGNTIYF	TGTGCCAGCAGCCCTTTGACCGGGACAGGGGGAGGAGGAAACACCATATATTTT
TRBJ1-1	.	few	TRBV2	CASSVGVNTEAFF	TGTGCCAGCAGTGTTGGAGTGAACACTGAAGCTTTCTTT
TRBJ2-5	TRBD1	.	TRBV29-1	CSVDRGRETQYF	TGCAGCGTTGACAGGGGGCGGGAGACCCAGTACTTC
TRBJ1-1	TRBD1	.	TRBV3-1/TRBV3-2	CASRLGQGAGAFF	TGTGCCAGCAGACTTGGACAGGGGGCTGGGGCTTTCTTT
TRBJ1-2	TRBD1	.	TRBV6-6	CASSLTGGARINYGYTF	TGTGCCAGCAGTCTCACAGGGGGCGCAAGGATCAACTATGGCTACACCTTC
TRBJ1-1	TRBD1	.	TRBV6-5	CASTIGQGGTEAFF	TGTGCCAGCACCATCGGACAGGGAGGCACTGAAGCTTTCTTT
TRBJ2-3	TRBD2	many	TRBV11-2	CASSLVSGGLPDTQYF	TGTGCCAGCAGCTTAGTCAGCGGGGGCCTCCCAGATACGCAGTATTTT
TRBJ1-2	.	.	TRBV4-1	CASSQDWQGMGYTF	TGCGCCAGCAGCCAAGATTGGCAGGGGATGGGCTACACCTTC
TRBJ1-2	.	.	TRBV7-8	CASSLGEARGYTF	TGTGCCAGCAGCTTAGGTGAGGCGCGGGGCTACACCTTC
TRBJ2-5	.	.	TRBV12-3/TRBV12-4	CASSPRTGGTQYF	TGTGCCAGCAGTCCGCGAACAGGCGGGACCCAGTACTTC
TRBJ2-7	.	.	TRBV5-6	CASSLDLYEQYF	TGTGCCAGCAGCTTGGATCTCTACGAGCAGTACTTC
TRBJ1-3	.	.	TRBV27	CASKIRQAGNTIYF	TGTGCCAGCAAAATAAGACAGGCGGGAAACACCATATATTTT
TRBJ2-1	.	.	TRBV4-1	CASNRDFQGSYNEQFF	TGCGCCAGCAACCGGGACTTCCAGGGATCCTACAATGAGCAGTTCTTC
TRBJ1-1	TRBD1	.	TRBV19	CASSTQGAGTEAFF	TGTGCCAGTAGTACTCAGGGGGCCGGGACTGAAGCTTTCTTT
TRBJ2-1	.	.	TRBV4-1	CASSQDPRYEQFF	TGCGCCAGCAGCCAAGATCCTAGGTATGAGCAGTTCTTC
TRBJ2-7	.	.	TRBV5-1	CASSLARDEQYF	TGCGCCAGCAGCTTGGCCCGTGACGAGCAGTACTTC
TRBJ1-4	.	.	TRBV5-1	CASSLRTATNEKLFF	TGCGCCAGCAGCCTTAGGACAGCAACTAATGAAAAACTGTTTTTT
TRBJ2-1	.	.	TRBV6-5	CASSYPGAGENEQFF	TGTGCCAGCAGTTACCCCGGAGCGGGTGAGAATGAGCAGTTCTTC
TRBJ2-3	TRBD2	once	TRBV4-1	CASSQVASGGSDTQYF	TGCGCCAGCAGCCAAGTGGCTAGCGGGGGGTCAGATACGCAGTATTTT
TRBJ2-3	.	.	TRBV7-3	CASSLTAVGSSATDTQYF	TGTGCCAGCAGCTTAACGGCGGTAGGTTCCTCAGCCACAGATACGCAGTATTTT
TRBJ1-4	TRBD1	.	TRBV6-8	CASSSDRSNEKLFF	TGTGCCAGCAGTTCGGACAGGAGTAATGAAAAACTGTTTTTT
TRBJ1-4	TRBD1	.	TRBV6-5	CASNEQGGEKLFF	TGTGCCAGCAACGAACAGGGGGGCGAAAAACTGTTTTTT
TRBJ1-6	.	.	TRBV29-1	CSALMGYRVSYNSPLHF	TGCAGCGCTCTGATGGGGTACAGGGTTTCCTATAATTCACCCCTCCACTTT
TRBJ1-4	.	few	TRBV5-4	CASSLDLQEEKLFF	TGTGCCAGCAGCTTGGACCTACAGGAGGAAAAACTGTTTTTT
TRBJ2-5	.	.	TRBV7-9	CASRPRGSHTPGTQYF	TGTGCCAGCAGACCCCGAGGCAGCCACACTCCTGGGACCCAGTACTTC
TRBJ1-5	.	.	TRBV27	CASNPRGSNQPQHF	TGTGCCAGCAACCCTCGGGGTAGCAATCAGCCCCAGCATTTT
TRBJ1-2	.	.	TRBV6-5	CASSLGLGGQGYTF	TGTGCCAGCAGTCTAGGTCTCGGGGGGCAAGGCTACACCTTC
TRBJ2-7	TRBD2	.	TRBV6-2/TRBV6-3	CASSYSGTSGVYEQYF	TGTGCCAGCAGTTACTCCGGCACTAGCGGGGTCTACGAGCAGTACTTC
TRBJ2-1	TRBD2	.	TRBV5-5	CASSSYSGGAPSYNEQFF	TGTGCCAGCAGCTCTTATAGCGGGGGGGCCCCCTCCTACAATGAGCAGTTCTTC
TRBJ1-1	.	.	TRBV28	CASSLGTIAFF	TGTGCCAGCAGTTTGGGGACAATTGCTTTCTTT
TRBJ1-3	.	few	TRBV30	CAWALTASGNTIYF	TGTGCCTGGGCTCTGACAGCCTCTGGAAACACCATATATTTT
TRBJ2-5	.	few	TRBV7-7	CASSLGGRVGETQYF	TGTGCTAGCAGCTTAGGAGGCAGGGTAGGGGAGACCCAGTACTTC
TRBJ2-1	TRBD1	few	TRBV5-6	CASSPLGTAIYNEQFF	TGTGCCAGCAGCCCACTCGGGACAGCGATATACAATGAGCAGTTCTTC
TRBJ1-4	.	.	TRBV11-3	CASSHSIVGSLATNEKLFF	TGTGCCAGCAGCCATAGCATAGTGGGGAGCCTTGCAACTAATGAAAAACTGTTTTTT
TRBJ1-2	.	once	TRBV7-3	CASSLDGGRGYTF	TGTGCCAGCAGCCTAGACGGGGGTCGTGGCTACACCTTC
TRBJ1-1	TRBD1	.	TRBV18	CASSPPDRADTEAFF	TGTGCCAGCTCACCACCAGACAGGGCGGACACTGAAGCTTTCTTT
TRBJ1-1	TRBD1	.	TRBV19	CASRNRDRGFMNTEAFF	TGTGCCAGTAGAAACCGGGACAGGGGCTTCATGAACACTGAAGCTTTCTTT
TRBJ1-1	.	.	TRBV2	CASSEGTNTEAFF	TGTGCCAGCAGTGAGGGCACAAACACTGAAGCTTTCTTT
TRBJ1-2	TRBD1	.	TRBV12-3/TRBV12-4	CASSPTGGGGYTF	TGTGCCAGCAGCCCGACAGGGGGGGGTGGCTACACCTTC
TRBJ2-2	.	.	TRBV27	CASSANREWNTGELFF	TGTGCCAGCAGTGCCAACAGGGAATGGAACACCGGGGAGCTGTTTTTT
TRBJ2-5	TRBD2	.	TRBV5-4	CASGTSGGVGETQYF	TGTGCCAGCGGGACTAGCGGGGGCGTAGGAGAGACCCAGTACTTC
TRBJ2-1	TRBD2	.	TRBV3-1/TRBV3-2	CASSLYTGTSGGLEQFF	TGTGCCAGCAGCCTTTACACCGGGACTAGCGGGGGATTGGAGCAGTTCTTC
TRBJ2-3	.	.	TRBV7-3	CASSRGGLTDTQYF	TGTGCCAGCAGTCGAGGAGGGTTGACAGATACGCAGTATTTT
TRBJ1-5	.	.	TRBV15	CATSRLTGIGQPQHF	TGTGCCACCAGCAGGTTAACAGGGATAGGCCAGCCCCAGCATTTT
TRBJ1-6	.	.	TRBV30	CAWSARAFSTYNSPLHF	TGTGCCTGGAGTGCGAGGGCCTTTTCAACCTATAATTCACCCCTCCACTTT
TRBJ1-2	.	.	TRBV14	CASSHTTQSTDGYTF	TGTGCCAGCAGCCACACTACCCAATCTACTGATGGCTACACCTTC
TRBJ1-3	TRBD1	.	TRBV4-1	CASSETGASGNTIYF	TGCGCCAGCAGCGAGACAGGGGCCTCTGGAAACACCATATATTTT
TRBJ2-7	.	.	TRBV2	CASIPRDSYEQYF	TGTGCCAGCATCCCCCGCGACTCCTACGAGCAGTACTTC
TRBJ1-6	TRBD1	.	TRBV6-5	CASSRTGTGHSPLHF	TGTGCCAGCTCGCGGACTGGGACAGGCCATTCACCCCTCCACTTT
TRBJ1-4	.	.	TRBV7-6	CASSFDGEKLFF	TGTGCCAGCAGCTTTGACGGGGAAAAACTGTTTTTT